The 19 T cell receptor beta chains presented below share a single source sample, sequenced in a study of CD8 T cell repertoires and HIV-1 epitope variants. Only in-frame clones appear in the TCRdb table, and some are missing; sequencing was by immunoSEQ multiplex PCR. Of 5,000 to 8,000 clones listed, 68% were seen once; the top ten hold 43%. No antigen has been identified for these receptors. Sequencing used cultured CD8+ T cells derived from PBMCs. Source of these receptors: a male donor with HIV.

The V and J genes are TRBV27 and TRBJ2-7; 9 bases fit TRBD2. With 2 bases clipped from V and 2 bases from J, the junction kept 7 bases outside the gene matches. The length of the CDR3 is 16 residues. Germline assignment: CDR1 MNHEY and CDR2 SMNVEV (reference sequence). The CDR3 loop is CASSLRLTSGTYEQYF. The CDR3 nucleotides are TGTGCCAGCAGTTTAAGGTTGACTAGCGGAACCTACGAGCAGTACTTC.

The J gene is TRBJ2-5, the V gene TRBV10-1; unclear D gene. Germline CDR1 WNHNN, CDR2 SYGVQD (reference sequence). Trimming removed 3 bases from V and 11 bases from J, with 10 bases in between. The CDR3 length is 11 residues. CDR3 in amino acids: CASSDFGEQYF. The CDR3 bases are TGCGCCAGCAGTGATTTCGGAGAGCAGTACTTC.

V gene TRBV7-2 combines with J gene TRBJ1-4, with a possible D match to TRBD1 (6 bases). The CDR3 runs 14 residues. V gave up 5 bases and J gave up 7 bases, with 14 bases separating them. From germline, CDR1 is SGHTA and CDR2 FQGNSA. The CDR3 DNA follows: TGTGCCAGCAGCCACGGACAGCGGGGTGAAAAACTGTTTTTT. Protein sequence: CASSHGQRGEKLFF.

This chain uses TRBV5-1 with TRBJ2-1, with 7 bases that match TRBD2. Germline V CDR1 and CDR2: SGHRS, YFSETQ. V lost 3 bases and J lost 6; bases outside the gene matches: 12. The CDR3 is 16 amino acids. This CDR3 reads CASSWGPLGRSNEQFF. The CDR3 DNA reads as TGCGCCAGCAGCTGGGGACCCCTCGGGAGGAGCAATGAGCAGTTCTTC. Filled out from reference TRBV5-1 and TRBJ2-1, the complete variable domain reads KAGVTQTPRYLIKTRGQQVTLSCSPISGHRSVSWYQQTPGQGLQFLFEYFSETQRNKGNFPGRFSGRQFSNSRSEMNVSTLELGDSALYLCASSWGPLGRSNEQFFGPGTRLTVL.

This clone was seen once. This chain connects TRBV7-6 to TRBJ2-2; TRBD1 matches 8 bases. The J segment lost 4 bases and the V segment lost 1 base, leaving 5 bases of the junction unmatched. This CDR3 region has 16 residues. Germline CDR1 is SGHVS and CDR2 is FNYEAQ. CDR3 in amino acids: CASSLGAGGLTGELFF. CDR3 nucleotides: TGTGCCAGCAGCTTAGGCGCAGGGGGCCTCACCGGGGAGCTGTTTTTT.

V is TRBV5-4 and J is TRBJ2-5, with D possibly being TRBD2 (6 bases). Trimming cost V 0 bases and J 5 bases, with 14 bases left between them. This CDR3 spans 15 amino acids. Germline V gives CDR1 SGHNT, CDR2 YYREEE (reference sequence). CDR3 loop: CASSLAVGGVETQYF. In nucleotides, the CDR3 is TGTGCCAGCAGCTTGGCCGTGGGGGGTGTGGAGACCCAGTACTTC.

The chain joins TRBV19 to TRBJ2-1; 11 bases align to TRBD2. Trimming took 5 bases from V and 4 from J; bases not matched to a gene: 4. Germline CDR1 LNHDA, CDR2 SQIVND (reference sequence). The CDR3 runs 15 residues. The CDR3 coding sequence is TGTGCCAGTAGTGGGGGACTAGCGGAATACAATGAGCAGTTCTTC. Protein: CASSGGLAEYNEQFF.

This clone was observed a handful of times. In DNA form, the CDR3 reads TGCGCCAGCAGCCAGGATAACACTGAAGCTTTCTTT. The encoded protein is CASSQDNTEAFF. This chain links TRBV4-1 with TRBJ1-1; D remains unclear. Trimming took 3 bases from V and 2 from J, leaving 4 bases between them. This CDR3 has 12 residues. The germline V gene encodes CDR1 MGHRA and CDR2 YSYEKL.

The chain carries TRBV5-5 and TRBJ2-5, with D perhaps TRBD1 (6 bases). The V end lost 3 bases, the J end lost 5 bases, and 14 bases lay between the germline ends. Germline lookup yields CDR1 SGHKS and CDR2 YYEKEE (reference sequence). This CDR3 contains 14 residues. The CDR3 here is CASSYRQAVETQYF. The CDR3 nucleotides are TGTGCCAGCAGCTATAGACAGGCAGTGGAGACCCAGTACTTC.

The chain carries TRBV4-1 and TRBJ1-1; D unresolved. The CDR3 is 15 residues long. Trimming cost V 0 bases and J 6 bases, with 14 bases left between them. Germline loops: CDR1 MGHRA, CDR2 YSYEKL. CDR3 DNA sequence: TGCGCCAGCAGCCAAGATAACAGTTTCCTCCCTGAAGCTTTCTTT. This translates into CASSQDNSFLPEAFF.

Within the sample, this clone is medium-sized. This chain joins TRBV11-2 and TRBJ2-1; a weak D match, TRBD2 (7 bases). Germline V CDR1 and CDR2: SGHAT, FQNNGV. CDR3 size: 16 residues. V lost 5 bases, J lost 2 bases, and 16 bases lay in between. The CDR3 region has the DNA TGTGCCAGCAGCCCCAGGGGAGGGGGTCCCTACAATGAGCAGTTCTTC. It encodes CASSPRGGGPYNEQFF.

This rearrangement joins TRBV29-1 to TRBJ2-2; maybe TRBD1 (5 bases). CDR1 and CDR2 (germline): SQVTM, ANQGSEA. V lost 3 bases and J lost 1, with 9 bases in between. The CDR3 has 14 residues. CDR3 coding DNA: TGCAGCGTTGAGGGGCTATTGAACACCGGGGAGCTGTTTTTT. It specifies CSVEGLLNTGELFF.

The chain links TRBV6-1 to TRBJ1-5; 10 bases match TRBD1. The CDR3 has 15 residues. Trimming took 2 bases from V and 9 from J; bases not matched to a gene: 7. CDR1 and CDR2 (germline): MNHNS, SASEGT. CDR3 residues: CASSEPGQGIGPQHF. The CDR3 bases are TGTGCCAGCAGTGAACCGGGACAGGGGATAGGGCCCCAGCATTTT.

The CDR3 nucleotides read TGTGCCTGGGCAGGGGACGTCATTGGAAACACCATATATTTT. Amino acids: CAWAGDVIGNTIYF. J is TRBJ1-3 and V is TRBV30; TRBD1 is a possible D gene (6 bases). Germline V lookup: CDR1 GTSNPN, CDR2 SVGIG (reference sequence). CDR3 size: 14 residues. V lost 5 bases and J 3 bases, leaving 14 bases between the germline ends.

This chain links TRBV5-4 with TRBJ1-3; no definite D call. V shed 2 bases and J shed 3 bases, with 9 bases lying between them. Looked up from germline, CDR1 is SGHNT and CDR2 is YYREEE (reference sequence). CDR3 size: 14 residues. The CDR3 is CASSLGGLGNTIYF. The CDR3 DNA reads TGTGCCAGCAGCTTAGGAGGGCTTGGAAACACCATATATTTT. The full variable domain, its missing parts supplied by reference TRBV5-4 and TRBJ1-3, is ETGVTQSPTHLIKTRGQQVTLRCSSQSGHNTVSWYQQALGQGPQFIFQYYREEENGRGNFPPRFSGLQFPNYSSELNVNALELDDSALYLCASSLGGLGNTIYFGEGSWLTVV.

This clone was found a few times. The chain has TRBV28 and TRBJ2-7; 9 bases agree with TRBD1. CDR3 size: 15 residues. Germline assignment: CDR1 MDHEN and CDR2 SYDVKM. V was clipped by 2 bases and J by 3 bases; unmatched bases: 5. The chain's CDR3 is CASSLRTGADYEQYF. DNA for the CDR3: TGTGCCAGCAGTTTAAGGACAGGGGCGGACTACGAGCAGTACTTC. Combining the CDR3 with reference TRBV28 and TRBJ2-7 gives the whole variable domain DVKVTQSSRYLVKRTGEKVFLECVQDMDHENMFWYRQDPGLGLRLIYFSYDVKMKEKGDIPEGYSVSREKKERFSLILESASTNQTSMYLCASSLRTGADYEQYFGPGTRLTVT.

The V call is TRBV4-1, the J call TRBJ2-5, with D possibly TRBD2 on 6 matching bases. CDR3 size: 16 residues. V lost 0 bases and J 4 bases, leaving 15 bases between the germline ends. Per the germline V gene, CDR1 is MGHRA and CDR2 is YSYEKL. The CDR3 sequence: CASSQDRGARSETQYF. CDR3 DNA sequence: TGCGCCAGCAGCCAAGATCGCGGGGCCCGGTCAGAGACCCAGTACTTC.

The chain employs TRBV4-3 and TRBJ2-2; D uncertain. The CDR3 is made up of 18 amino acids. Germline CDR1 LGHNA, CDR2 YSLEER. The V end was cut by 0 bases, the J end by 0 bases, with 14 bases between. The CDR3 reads CASSQEVGDPANTGELFF. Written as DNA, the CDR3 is TGCGCCAGCAGCCAAGAGGTGGGCGACCCCGCGAACACCGGGGAGCTGTTTTTT.

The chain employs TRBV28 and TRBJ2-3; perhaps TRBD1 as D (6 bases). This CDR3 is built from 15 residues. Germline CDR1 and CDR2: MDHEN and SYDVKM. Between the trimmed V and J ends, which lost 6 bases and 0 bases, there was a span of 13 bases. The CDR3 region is CASRITGFSTDTQYF. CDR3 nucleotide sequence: TGTGCCAGCAGGATAACAGGGTTTAGCACAGATACGCAGTATTTT.